These T cell receptor beta chains were read from a single sample in a study of regulatory T cells in long-lasting Graves disease. TCRdb redid the calling of the multiplex PCR reads with MiXCR, one entry per CDR3 protein. The data contain about 660,000 distinct CDR3 sequences, 25% to 35% of them singletons. The material sequenced was peripheral blood mononuclear cells (PBMCs), taken when the disease was refractory, from a patient treated with antithyroid drugs. Receptors originate from a female donor with Graves disease. CDR3s include the opening cysteine and the closing phenylalanine or tryptophan. The D gene is left open where the match is weak. For some rows the clone size is stated as once, few or many, or as a class when expanded; others skip it.

j_call clone_size v_call d_call cdr3_nt cdr3_aa
TRBJ1-2 - TRBV10-3 TRBD1 TGTGCCATCAGTGAGTCGTGGACAGGGGGCGCGGAAGGCTACACCTTC CAISESWTGGAEGYTF
TRBJ1-2 few TRBV30 - TGTGCCTGGAATAACTATGGCTACACCTTC CAWNNYGYTF
TRBJ1-1 few TRBV20-1 - TGCAGTGCAACAAGAAGCATGAACACTGAAGCTTTCTTT CSATRSMNTEAFF
TRBJ1-2 - TRBV27 - TGTGCCGGCAGTCCTGTCTGGACAGAGCCCCTCTATGGCTACACCTTC CAGSPVWTEPLYGYTF
TRBJ2-7 few TRBV27 TRBD2 TGTGCCAGCAGTCTACTAGCGGGCCCACACGACTCCTACGAGCAGTACTTC CASSLLAGPHDSYEQYF
TRBJ2-7 once TRBV12-3/TRBV12-4 TRBD2 TGTGCCAGCAGTTTTGGCCTAGCGGGAGGGCTTAGCTCCTACGAGCAGTACTTC CASSFGLAGGLSSYEQYF
TRBJ1-1 - TRBV7-9 - TGTGCCAGCAGCTTAGCGGGCGGGGGGATTCACACTGAAGCTTTCTTT CASSLAGGGIHTEAFF
TRBJ1-4 - TRBV6-2/TRBV6-3 - TGTGCCAGCAGTTACTCGGCAGATGAAAAACTGTTTTTT CASSYSADEKLFF
TRBJ2-7 - TRBV5-1 - TGCGCCAGCAGCCTTAGCGAGGTAGCCTACGAGCAGTACTTC CASSLSEVAYEQYF
TRBJ2-7 many TRBV5-1 TRBD1 TGTGCCAGCAGCCTCCGGGACAGGGCCTACGAGCAGTACTTC CASSLRDRAYEQYF
TRBJ1-1 few TRBV7-9 TRBD1 TGTGCCAGCAGCTTTTCGTCCAGGGGGGGGGATGAAGCTTTCTTT CASSFSSRGGDEAFF
TRBJ1-1 many TRBV2 TRBD1 TGTGCCAGCAGAGCGGGACAGAGGAACACTGAAGCTTTCTTT CASRAGQRNTEAFF
TRBJ1-5 few TRBV12-5 - TGTGCTAGTGGTTTGTGGGTGGGCAGGGGTCGCAATCAGCCCCAGCATTTT CASGLWVGRGRNQPQHF
TRBJ1-1 few TRBV10-3 - TGTGCCATCAGTGGAACAGGGTTCAGCACTGAAGCTTTCTTT CAISGTGFSTEAFF
TRBJ2-1 - TRBV5-1 TRBD2 TGCGCCAGCGCGGGCCGGGAGGACTACAATGAGCAGTTCTTC CASAGREDYNEQFF
TRBJ1-2 few TRBV30 TRBD1 TGTGCCTGGAGGAAACAGGGGCTAGGTGGCTACACCTTC CAWRKQGLGGYTF
TRBJ2-7 many TRBV12-3/TRBV12-4 - TGTGCCAGCAGTCCAGAGCGCGGCGCCTTCTACGAGCAGTACTTC CASSPERGAFYEQYF
TRBJ1-5 few TRBV6-1 - TGTGCCAGCAGCACAGAGGGACCGAGCAATCAGCCCCAGCATTTT CASSTEGPSNQPQHF
TRBJ1-1 - TRBV11-1 - TGTGCCAGCAAGCGACTCGGTACTGAAGCTTTCTTT CASKRLGTEAFF
TRBJ1-1 many TRBV2 - TGTGCCAGCAGCCAAGGGACAAAGACTGAAGCTTTCTTT CASSQGTKTEAFF
TRBJ2-1 few TRBV20-1 TRBD2 TGCAGTGCCAAGGGGTTTAGCGGGAGGTTGCTTGGTGAGCAGTTCTTC CSAKGFSGRLLGEQFF
TRBJ2-7 - TRBV13 - TGTGCCAGCAGCTTAGGGGGGGTCCACGAGCAGTACTTC CASSLGGVHEQYF
TRBJ1-3 - TRBV27 - TGTGCCAGCAGTTCTGGGTGGGGAAACACCATATATTTT CASSSGWGNTIYF
TRBJ2-5 many TRBV11-1 - TGTGCCAGCAGCCGGGACGATCAAGAGACCCAGTACTTC CASSRDDQETQYF
TRBJ2-5 - TRBV20-1 TRBD1 TGCAGTGCTAGAAAGACAGGGGGAGGAGAGACCCAGTACTTC CSARKTGGGETQYF
TRBJ1-5 - TRBV19 TRBD1 TGTGCCAGTAATCCGGGACAGGGGTCGGGCAATCAGCCCCAGCATTTT CASNPGQGSGNQPQHF
TRBJ1-2 few TRBV15 TRBD1 TGTGCCACCCGCCGTCCCGGGACAGGGGGGGCCGGTGGCTACACCTTC CATRRPGTGGAGGYTF
TRBJ2-7 - TRBV5-1 - TGCGCCAGCAGCTCTACTAAGGCCGAGCAGTACTTC CASSSTKAEQYF
TRBJ1-1 - TRBV7-3 - TGTGCCAGCAGCTTTTCAGACAGCACTGAAGCTTTCTTT CASSFSDSTEAFF
TRBJ2-5 - TRBV15 TRBD2 TGTGCCACCAGCGTACTAGCGGGAGTGGCCCAGTACTTC CATSVLAGVAQYF
TRBJ1-6 few TRBV28 - TGTGCCAGCAGCTCAGGACAGTATTCACCCCTCCACTTT CASSSGQYSPLHF
TRBJ1-1 few TRBV11-2 - TGTGCCAGCAGCTTCTCCGGTAGGGTGAACACTGAAGCTTTCTTT CASSFSGRVNTEAFF
TRBJ2-7 - TRBV24-1 - TGTGCCACCAGACGGGACTGGCTATACGAGCAGTACTTC CATRRDWLYEQYF
TRBJ2-2 once TRBV6-2/TRBV6-3 - TGTGCCAGCATCAGGACTCTCACCGGGGAGCTGTTTTTT CASIRTLTGELFF
TRBJ1-2 few TRBV7-9 - TGTGCCGGATGGACGGTCTATGGCTACACCTTC CAGWTVYGYTF
TRBJ2-5 many TRBV27 - TGTGCCAGCAGTCCTACCAGGGGAGGGGGCTTGGGAGAGACCCAGTACTTC CASSPTRGGGLGETQYF
TRBJ1-6 - TRBV25-1 TRBD1 TGTGCCAGCAGTGAATGGGGACAGAAAAATTCACCCCTCCACTTT CASSEWGQKNSPLHF
TRBJ2-1 - TRBV2 TRBD1 TGTGCCAGCAGGAAGGACAGGGGGGACTACAATGAGCAGTTCTTC CASRKDRGDYNEQFF
TRBJ2-1 few TRBV2 TRBD2 TGTGCCAGCGGGCGTGGGACTAGCCTGAATGAGCAGTTCTTC CASGRGTSLNEQFF
TRBJ1-2 - TRBV30 TRBD1 TGTGCCTGGAGGGGGACAGGGGTCTATGGCTACACCTTC CAWRGTGVYGYTF
TRBJ1-5 - TRBV7-2 - TGTGCCAGCAGTCGTACCTCCGGGGTAGGTCAGCCCCAGCATTTT CASSRTSGVGQPQHF
TRBJ1-2 few TRBV7-3 TRBD1 TGTGCCAGCAGCCATTCCGGGACAGGGGACTATGGCTACACCTTC CASSHSGTGDYGYTF
TRBJ1-4 few TRBV12-3/TRBV12-4 - TGTGCCAGCAGTTTTGTTGGGGGAACGAATGAAAAACTGTTTTTT CASSFVGGTNEKLFF
TRBJ2-5 - TRBV9 - TGTGCCAGCAGCGTAGGCTACGGCCAAGAGACCCAGTACTTC CASSVGYGQETQYF
TRBJ2-5 few TRBV5-1 - TGCGCCAGCAGAACAGAACAAGAGACCCAGTACTTC CASRTEQETQYF